This TCR beta chain was observed in a study of read filtering for tumor transcriptome and immune sequencing. As for the study in general: Transcriptome libraries were built from DNase-treated RNA.

Study-level results: The CD138-negative fraction was mixed bone marrow immune cells, not pure T cells.

The library was built from roughly 400 ng RNA with molecular barcoded adaptors for alpha/delta and beta/gamma chains. TCRdb analysed the reads with MiXCR anew, one entry per CDR3 protein. Here the sample spans 100,000 to 150,000 distinct CDR3 sequences, under 15% being singletons. This clonotype occurred many times. Its antigen remains unidentified. Looked up from germline, CDR1 is DFQATT and CDR2 is SNEGSKA (reference sequence). The CDR3 is made up of 14 amino acids. With 1 base removed from V and 8 bases from J, the gap between germline ends came to 18 bases. Sequences were obtained from a population of CD138-negative cells sorted from bone marrow. J is TRBJ2-7 and V is TRBV20-1, with D possibly TRBD2 on 6 matching bases. The sequence was obtained from a donor aged 40 or over with multiple myeloma. CDR3 sequence: CSARGVAARGKQYF. In DNA, the CDR3 is TGCAGTGCTAGAGGGGTAGCGGCCCGGGGAAAGCAGTACTTC.